This T cell receptor (beta chain) was captured by sequencing in a study of blood T cell repertoires in COVID-19. The CDR3 runs to 14 residues. Germline CDR1 SGHAT, CDR2 FQNNGV. Trimming took 3 bases from V and 11 from J; bases not matched to a gene: 10. TCRdb keeps only in-frame clones here, not all; method: immunoSEQ multiplex PCR. The table shows roughly 100,000 clones, with around 90% occurring only once. A few counts support this clone. The sample consisted of peripheral blood. The chain carries TRBV11-2 and TRBJ1-1; 9 bases are a match to TRBD1. The receptor was derived from a human donor with COVID-19, enrolled during active disease. The donor label of this sample is uncertain. Here the CDR3 reads CASSLSGQGTDAFF. CDR3 DNA: TGTGCCAGCAGCTTGTCGGGACAGGGTACGGACGCTTTCTTT. The full variable domain, with the rest looked up from reference TRBV11-2 and TRBJ1-1, is EAGVAQSPRYKIIEKRQSVAFWCNPISGHATLYWYQQILGQGPKLLIQFQNNGVVDDSQLPKDRFSAERLKGVDSTLKIQPAKLEDSAVYLCASSLSGQGTDAFFGQGTRLTVV.